This T cell receptor (beta chain) stems from a study of metastatic and nonmetastatic thyroid tumors. This clone turned up a few times. The antigen is undetermined. Study-level results: Benign nodules were reported to have significantly lower TCR beta diversity than malignant thyroid tumors, in blood and tumor.

TCRdb reanalyzed the PCR reads via MiXCR. The top ten clones hold over 3% of a sample with 50,000 or so clones, 24% of them seen once. Thyroid surgery was performed in patients who had received no treatment beforehand. The sample comprised blood. The clonotype was recovered from a male donor with papillary thyroid cancer or a benign thyroid nodule (not recorded which). Some clones in this sample may be carry-over from other donors' samples.

Here the CDR3 reads CANTSGLAGAKQYF. The CDR3 nucleotides read TGTGCCAACACTTCGGGACTAGCGGGAGCCAAGCAGTACTTC. The chain is built from TRBV27 and TRBJ2-7; 14 nucleotides match TRBD2. The CDR3 length is 14 residues. Germline-derived CDR1 and CDR2 are MNHEY and SMNVEV (reference sequence). The V and J ends lost 10 bases and 8 bases, in that order; junction bases with no gene match: 10.